The 26 T cell receptor beta chains below were found in one sample sequenced in a study of T cells after yellow fever vaccination. TCRdb reprocessed the 5' RACE reads via MiXCR and lists one record per CDR3 protein. The table lists around 590,000 distinct CDR3 sequences, around 12% of them singletons. Sequences were derived from PBMCs, sampled on the day of the yellow fever booster vaccination. These receptors all stem from a man aged 25 to 40 who received the YFV17D yellow fever vaccine.

V and J are TRBV6-2 or TRBV6-3 and TRBJ1-1; D uncertain. The V gene lost 6 bases and the J gene lost 3 bases, with 14 bases spanning the gap. The CDR3 is 14 amino acids. Germline values: CDR1 MNHEY, CDR2 SVGEGT. The CDR3 is CASRPPGEDTEAFF. The CDR3 DNA sequence: TGTGCCAGCAGGCCCCCCGGCGAGGACACTGAAGCTTTCTTT.

This clonotype was observed many times. This chain joins TRBV7-2 and TRBJ2-2, with 11 bases matching TRBD2. CDR3 size: 16 residues. Looked up from germline, CDR1 is SGHTA and CDR2 is FQGNSA. The J segment lost 9 bases and the V segment lost 0 bases, leaving 6 bases of the junction unmatched. The CDR3 here is CASSLATSGSRRELFF. The CDR3 region has the DNA TGTGCCAGCAGCTTAGCCACTAGCGGGAGCCGGCGGGAGCTGTTTTTT.

The chain has TRBV7-2 and TRBJ2-3; 7 positions agree with TRBD2. CDR1 is SGHTA and CDR2 is FQGNSA in the germline V gene. After removal of 4 bases from V and 2 bases from J, the junction contained 3 bases not matched to a gene. The CDR3 contains 14 residues. The CDR3 DNA follows: TGTGCCAGCAGCTCCGGGACTACCACAGATACGCAGTATTTT. Its protein is CASSSGTTTDTQYF.

The chain is built from TRBV6-1 and TRBJ1-1; a possible D gene is TRBD1 (5 bases). Trimming took 2 bases from V and 0 from J, leaving 10 bases between them. The CDR3 loop spans 15 amino acids. Germline CDR1 reads MNHNS; CDR2 reads SASEGT. The CDR3 DNA follows: TGTGCCAGCAGTGAACGATTGGGGGTGAACACTGAAGCTTTCTTT. Residues: CASSERLGVNTEAFF.

A few counts support this clonotype. This chain links TRBV20-1 with TRBJ2-7, with TRBD1 matching 8 bases. The J segment lost 5 bases and the V segment lost 6 bases, leaving 6 bases of the junction unmatched. Germline CDR1 DFQATT, CDR2 SNEGSKA (reference sequence). This CDR3 has 12 residues. CDR3 in DNA: TGCAGTGCCCGACAGGGGATCCACGAGCAGTACTTC. This sequence encodes CSARQGIHEQYF.

This clonotype turned up a few times. CDR3 loop: CASSSSLQGTTDTQYF. DNA for the CDR3: TGTGCCAGCAGTTCATCTTTGCAGGGGACTACAGATACGCAGTATTTT. The chain uses TRBV6-5 and TRBJ2-3, with D perhaps given as TRBD1 or TRBD2 (6 bases each). The V gene's germline CDR1 is MNHEY and CDR2 SVGAGI. Deletions cut 4 bases from V and 3 bases from J, with 17 bases between. The CDR3 runs to 16 residues.

This clonotype was counted many times. The chain employs TRBV18 and TRBJ2-5; D gene uncertain. Germline V gene data show CDR1 as KGHSH and CDR2 as LQKENI. The V and J ends lost 1 base and 2 bases respectively, with 8 bases between them. The CDR3 extends over 14 amino acids. The CDR3 nucleotides are TGTGCCAGCTCACCACTTGTCAGACAAGAGACCCAGTACTTC. Translating it yields CASSPLVRQETQYF.

CDR3 bases: TGTGTCTCCAATGGGCGAGGGAATGAGCAGTTCTTC. Its translation: CVSNGRGNEQFF. V is TRBV6-5 and J is TRBJ2-1; a possible D gene is TRBD2 (5 bases). The CDR3 covers 12 residues. Germline V gives CDR1 MNHEY, CDR2 SVGAGI.

The V and J genes are TRBV20-1 and TRBJ2-2; D gene unclear. Germline CDR1 is DFQATT and CDR2 is SNEGSKA (reference sequence). Trimming left V 6 bases short and J 2 bases short, with 19 bases between. This CDR3 is 16 amino acids long. CDR3 bases: TGCAGTGCGCGAGGTTTGGCTCTGCTTAACACCGGGGAGCTGTTTTTT. Its protein product is CSARGLALLNTGELFF.

This chain joins TRBV10-3 and TRBJ2-1; D perhaps matches TRBD1 (5 bases). V was pared by 6 bases and J by 0 bases, with 12 bases between. Germline V CDR1 and CDR2: ENHRY, SYGVKD. This CDR3 spans 15 amino acids. The CDR3 DNA reads TGTGCCATCAGCGAAGGGGCAAGCTCCTACAATGAGCAGTTCTTC. It specifies CAISEGASSYNEQFF.

This clonotype was seen a handful of times. The chain links TRBV20-1 to TRBJ2-7; tentatively, D is TRBD1 (5 bases). This CDR3 region has 14 residues. From germline, CDR1 is DFQATT and CDR2 SNEGSKA (reference sequence). Trimming shortened V by 1 base and J by 6 bases, and 16 bases separated the two germline ends. In nucleotides, the CDR3 is TGCAGTGCTAGAGCGGTAGACAGTTCGTCCGAGCAGTACTTC. Protein product: CSARAVDSSSEQYF.

The rearrangement joins TRBV23-1 to TRBJ2-5, with a possible D match to TRBD1 (5 bases). TRBV23-1 is an ORF for which the function is uncertain. V was clipped by 8 bases and J by 10 bases, with 11 bases between them. CDR3 length equals 10 residues. This chain's CDR3 is CASPPDNQYF. CDR3 coding DNA: TGCGCCAGCCCGCCGGACAACCAGTACTTC.

CDR3: CASSGGDQPQHF. The CDR3 region has the DNA TGTGCCAGCTCGGGCGGAGATCAGCCCCAGCATTTT. This chain joins TRBV9 and TRBJ1-5, with no clear D. Germline V gives CDR1 SGDLS, CDR2 YYNGEE. The CDR3 contains 12 residues. V dropped 7 bases and J dropped 5 bases, with 10 bases sitting between them. Using reference TRBV9 and TRBJ1-5 for the parts outside the CDR3, the full variable domain is DSGVTQTPKHLITATGQRVTLRCSPRSGDLSVYWYQQSLDQGLQFLIQYYNGEERAKGNILERFSAQQFPDLHSELNLSSLELGDSALYFCASSGGDQPQHFGDGTRLSIL.

The CDR3 spells CASRGGTVGHGPPDTQYF. Here the CDR3 DNA reads TGTGCCTCCAGAGGGGGGACGGTGGGCCACGGGCCGCCAGATACGCAGTATTTT. V and J are TRBV12-3 or TRBV12-4 and TRBJ2-3, with D perhaps matching TRBD1 or TRBD2 (6 bases each). V dropped 11 bases and J dropped 4 bases, with 31 bases sitting between them. CDR3 length: 18 amino acids.

The genes are TRBV7-9 and TRBJ1-5; no clear D gene. Germline loops: CDR1 SEHNR, CDR2 FQNEAQ (reference sequence). Between the trimmed V and J ends, which lost 1 base and 2 bases, there was a span of 6 bases. The CDR3 covers 14 residues. The CDR3 DNA is TGTGCCAGCAGCTTAGGAGAAGGCAATCAGCCCCAGCATTTT. Its protein is CASSLGEGNQPQHF. Full variable domain (outside the CDR3, taken from reference TRBV7-9 and TRBJ1-5): DTGVSQNPRHKITKRGQNVTFRCDPISEHNRLYWYRQTLGQGPEFLTYFQNEAQLEKSRLLSDRFSAERPKGSFSTLEIQRTEQGDSAMYLCASSLGEGNQPQHFGDGTRLSIL.

The sample holds a few counts of this clonotype. This chain links TRBV4-2 with TRBJ2-6; 8 bases align to TRBD1. Germline values: CDR1 LGHNA, CDR2 YNFKEQ. CDR3 length: 21 amino acids. Losses at the gene ends were 0 bases for V and 0 bases for J; bases not matched to a gene: 13. As DNA, the CDR3 is TGTGCCAGCAGCCAAGATCTCCGCTTCAGGGGGCGGAACTCTGGGGCCAACGTCCTGACTTTC. It codes for CASSQDLRFRGRNSGANVLTF.

This clonotype appeared a few times. The rearrangement links TRBV7-3 to TRBJ2-3; D remains unclear. CDR3 size: 15 residues. CDR1 is SGHTA and CDR2 is FQGTGA in the germline V gene. Between the trimmed V and J ends, which lost 5 bases and 5 bases, there was a span of 17 bases. CDR3 amino acids: CASSPGILNIDTQYF. The CDR3 DNA reads TGTGCCAGCAGCCCTGGGATCCTCAACATAGATACGCAGTATTTT.

This clonotype was detected a few times. V and J are TRBV5-6 and TRBJ2-7; a weak D match, TRBD2 (5 bases). CDR3 length: 15 amino acids. The germline gives CDR1 SGHDT, CDR2 YYEEEE. V dropped 1 base and J dropped 7 bases, with 18 bases sitting between them. CDR3 bases: TGTGCCAGCAGCTTGCGGCGGGTACTAGTGAGGGAGCAGTACTTC. Translating it yields CASSLRRVLVREQYF.

This clonotype has only a few counts. In DNA, the CDR3 is TGTGCCAGTAGTACACGACAGGGGGCAAGAAGCGAAGCTTTCTTT. Protein: CASSTRQGARSEAFF. The chain couples TRBV19 to TRBJ1-1; 10 bases match TRBD1. The V gene's germline CDR1 is LNHDA and CDR2 SQIVND (reference sequence). Trimming at V came to 4 bases and at J to 8 bases, leaving 10 bases not matched to a gene. The CDR3 sequence is 15 residues long.

This clonotype was seen a few times. The V call is TRBV18, the J call TRBJ2-1; D remains ambiguous. Germline CDR1 is KGHSH and CDR2 is LQKENI. V shed 0 bases and J shed 10 bases, with 10 bases lying between them. This CDR3 comprises 13 residues. CDR3 in DNA: TGTGCCAGCTCACCACCGGTCCTCAGGGAGCAGTTCTTC. As protein: CASSPPVLREQFF.

The sample holds many counts of this clonotype. This chain uses TRBV7-9 with TRBJ2-3; D uncertain. V gave up 1 base and J gave up 2 bases, with 7 bases separating them. This CDR3 is built from 14 residues. CDR1 and CDR2 from the germline V gene are SEHNR and FQNEAQ (reference sequence). The CDR3 DNA sequence: TGTGCCAGCAGCTTAGTCGGCTACACAGATACGCAGTATTTT. Protein: CASSLVGYTDTQYF.

This clonotype was seen a handful of times. The V gene is TRBV20-1, the J gene TRBJ2-3; 12 bases agree with TRBD2. Looked up from germline, CDR1 is DFQATT and CDR2 is SNEGSKA (reference sequence). The CDR3 runs 16 residues. V was clipped by 3 bases and J by 5 bases; unmatched bases: 9. CDR3 region: CSARGGLAGPGDTQYF. The CDR3 DNA reads TGCAGTGCTAGGGGGGGACTAGCGGGCCCGGGAGATACGCAGTATTTT.

This clonotype has only a few counts. The chain carries TRBV10-3 and TRBJ2-7, with D possibly TRBD1 on 6 matching bases. The germline V and J ends were trimmed by 4 bases and 3 bases, with 16 bases remaining between them. The CDR3 is made up of 15 amino acids. Per the germline V gene, CDR1 is ENHRY and CDR2 is SYGVKD. This CDR3 is CAISAFNTGHYEQYF. The CDR3 nucleotides are TGTGCCATCAGTGCCTTCAACACGGGACACTACGAGCAGTACTTC.

The CDR3 DNA is TGCAGCGTTGACGGGCGGGAGGGCCGAGAGACCCAGTACTTC. Translated: CSVDGREGRETQYF. The chain combines TRBV29-1 with TRBJ2-5; 9 positions agree with TRBD2. The CDR3 length is 14 residues. Germline CDR1 reads SQVTM; CDR2 reads ANQGSEA. V was clipped by 3 bases and J by 4 bases; unmatched bases: 6. The full variable domain, completed using reference TRBV29-1 and TRBJ2-5, is SAVISQKPSRDICQRGTSLTIQCQVDSQVTMMFWYRQQPGQSLTLIATANQGSEATYESGFVIDKFPISRPNLTFSTLTVSNMSPEDSSIYLCSVDGREGRETQYFGPGTRLLVL.

The chain is built from TRBV7-3 and TRBJ2-7; the D is unclear. The germline V gene has CDR1 SGHTA and CDR2 FQGTGA. V shed 4 bases and J shed 0 bases, with 10 bases lying between them. The CDR3 sequence is 14 residues long. DNA of the CDR3: TGTGCCAGCAGCTCTCACGCGGTCTCCTACGAGCAGTACTTC. As protein: CASSSHAVSYEQYF. Looking up the rest from reference TRBV7-3 and TRBJ2-7 gives the full variable domain: GAGVSQTPSNKVTEKGKYVELRCDPISGHTALYWYRQSLGQGPEFLIYFQGTGAADDSGLPNDRFFAVRPEGSVSTLKIQRTERGDSAVYLCASSSHAVSYEQYFGPGTRLTVT.

This clonotype was seen more than once but under ten times. The V gene is TRBV6-2 or TRBV6-3, the J gene TRBJ2-4, with a tentative D call TRBD1 (6 bases). The CDR3 totals 12 residues. The germline V gene encodes CDR1 MNHEY and CDR2 SVGEGT. Trimming shortened V by 11 bases and J by 1 base, and 9 bases separated the two germline ends. This CDR3 reads CAVQGAKNIQYF. Written as DNA, the CDR3 is TGTGCCGTACAGGGCGCCAAAAACATTCAGTACTTC.